Listed below are T cell receptor beta chains from one sample, sequenced in a study of OX40 agonist ivuxolimab in advanced cancers. Clones were sequenced by immunoSEQ multiplex PCR, and TCRdb holds only the in-frame ones, with some missing. This table holds approximately 55,000 clones, 75% to 90% found once. The starting material was CD4+ or CD8+ T cells sorted from blood, obtained in a trial of the OX40 agonist ivuxolimab. All receptors come from an adult with an advanced solid tumor such as melanoma, head and neck, liver or kidney cancer. Each CDR3 is given with its conserved first and last residue. The order of the fields is D gene, J gene, V gene, clone size, CDR3 length, CDR3 protein, CDR3 DNA. The D gene is left open where the match is weak. The listing skips clone size in some rows; elsewhere it reads once, few, many or a size class.

TRBD2 TRBJ2-1 TRBV5-5 NA 15 CASSPHSRAGDEQFF TGTGCCAGCAGCCCGCATTCAAGAGCGGGGGATGAGCAGTTCTTC
NA TRBJ2-3 TRBV28 NA 17 CASSLRGGGLSGNTQYF TGTGCCAGCAGTTTACGTGGCGGGGGCTTATCCGGAAATACGCAGTATTTT
NA TRBJ2-7 TRBV28 NA 12 CASSFRVHEQYF TGTGCCAGCTCTTTTAGGGTCCACGAGCAGTACTTC
NA TRBJ1-4 TRBV5-1 NA 13 CASSVSQNEKLFF TGCGCCAGCAGCGTATCACAGAATGAAAAACTGTTTTTT
NA TRBJ1-2 TRBV29-1 NA 11 CSVEVRTAYTF TGCAGCGTTGAAGTCCGGACAGCATACACCTTC
TRBD1 TRBJ2-5 TRBV5-1 NA 14 CASSFQGALETQYF TGCGCCAGCAGCTTTCAGGGGGCCTTAGAGACCCAGTACTTC
NA TRBJ1-1 TRBV11-1 NA 16 CASSSLRAPGDTEAFF TGTGCCAGCAGCTCACTCCGGGCCCCGGGGGACACTGAAGCTTTCTTT
NA TRBJ1-4 TRBV5-1 few 14 CASSQGQGNEKLFF TGCGCCAGCAGCCAGGGGCAGGGAAATGAAAAACTGTTTTTT
TRBD1 TRBJ1-4 TRBV28 NA 16 CASSPSLQGRNEKLFF TGTGCCAGCAGTCCTAGCCTACAGGGGAGGAATGAAAAACTGTTTTTT
TRBD1 TRBJ2-7 TRBV5-1 NA 17 CASSLKSPGTGFYEQYF TGCGCCAGCAGCTTGAAGAGTCCAGGGACAGGATTTTACGAGCAGTACTTC
TRBD1 TRBJ1-5 TRBV10-3 NA 16 CAISTGLQGDNQPQHF TGTGCCATATCGACAGGGCTCCAAGGGGACAATCAGCCCCAGCATTTT
NA TRBJ1-1 TRBV9 NA 15 CASSVAREGYTEAFF TGTGCCAGCAGCGTAGCCCGGGAGGGGTACACTGAAGCTTTCTTT
NA TRBJ1-4 TRBV20-1 NA 10 CSAFNEKLFF TGCAGTGCCTTCAATGAAAAACTGTTTTTT
NA TRBJ2-7 TRBV6-6 few 15 CASSYSRRFSDEQYF TGTGCCAGCAGTTACTCGAGAAGGTTCAGCGACGAGCAGTACTTC
TRBD2 TRBJ2-1 TRBV7-3 NA 15 CASSAVRTSVNEQFF TGTGCCAGCAGCGCCGTCAGGACTAGCGTCAATGAGCAGTTCTTC
TRBD1 TRBJ1-5 TRBV19 NA 13 CASDDRGPMPQHF TGTGCCAGTGACGACAGGGGCCCGATGCCCCAGCATTTT
NA TRBJ1-5 TRBV30 once 13 CAWSADSNQPQHF TGTGCCTGGAGTGCGGACAGCAATCAGCCCCAGCATTTT
NA TRBJ2-7 TRBV28 NA 13 CASSLLSLGEQYF TGTGCCAGCAGTTTATTGTCCCTCGGCGAGCAGTACTTC
NA TRBJ1-4 TRBV9 NA 16 CASSGSLGATNEKLFF TGTGCCAGCAGCGGGTCCTTAGGGGCAACTAATGAAAAACTGTTTTTT
NA TRBJ1-1 TRBV11-1 NA 14 CASSLGQGYTEAFF TGTGCCAGCAGCTTAGGGCAGGGGTACACTGAAGCTTTCTTT
NA TRBJ2-7 TRBV5-4 NA 14 CASSLRQGGYEQYF TGTGCCAGCAGCTTGCGACAGGGAGGGTACGAGCAGTACTTC
TRBD1 TRBJ1-1 TRBV28 NA 15 CASILPGTGNTEAFF TGTGCCAGCATCCTACCCGGGACAGGAAACACTGAAGCTTTCTTT
TRBD2 TRBJ2-3 TRBV5-4 NA 15 CASSLELAGSDTQYF TGTGCCAGCAGCTTGGAACTAGCGGGATCCGATACGCAGTATTTT
NA TRBJ1-4 TRBV28 once 16 CASSSTTHPTGEKLFF TGTGCCAGCAGTTCTACCACCCACCCTACAGGGGAAAAACTGTTTTTT
TRBD2 TRBJ2-5 TRBV5-1 NA 15 CASSITGTSFETQYF TGCGCCAGCAGCATCACCGGGACTAGTTTCGAGACCCAGTACTTC
TRBD1 TRBJ2-3 TRBV18 once 14 CASSRDRGPDTQYF TGTGCCAGCTCACGTGACAGGGGCCCAGATACGCAGTATTTT
NA TRBJ2-3 TRBV7-2 NA 15 CASSLGITFGARTYF TGTGCCAGCAGCTTAGGGATTACTTTTGGGGCACGTACGTATTTT
TRBD1 TRBJ2-7 TRBV2 NA 13 CASSWTGGYEQYF TGTGCCAGCAGTTGGACAGGCGGCTACGAGCAGTACTTC
NA TRBJ1-4 TRBV6-5 NA 12 CASSYSSEKLFF TGTGCCAGCAGTTACTCTTCCGAAAAACTGTTTTTT
NA TRBJ1-4 TRBV6-1 NA 16 CASSESFGSRGEKLFF TGTGCCAGCAGTGAAAGTTTTGGGTCACGAGGGGAAAAACTGTTTTTT
NA TRBJ1-1 TRBV5-1 NA 15 CASSLAPGMNTEAFF TGCGCCAGCAGCTTGGCACCTGGCATGAACACTGAAGCTTTCTTT
NA TRBJ2-5 TRBV9 NA 16 CASSVGTARKGETQYF TGTGCCAGCAGCGTAGGGACGGCCCGAAAGGGAGAGACCCAGTACTTC
NA TRBJ1-1 TRBV7-9 NA 11 CASSFGQEAFF TGTGCCAGCAGCTTTGGACAGGAAGCTTTCTTT
NA TRBJ1-1 TRBV6-1 NA 13 CASSEALGTEAFF TGTGCCAGCAGTGAAGCCCTTGGGACTGAAGCTTTCTTT
NA TRBJ2-6 TRBV7-3 NA 16 CASSLGPSSGANVLTF TGTGCCAGCAGCTTAGGACCGAGCTCTGGGGCCAACGTCCTGACTTTC
TRBD2 TRBJ2-7 TRBV30 NA 19 CAWSYGASGSMWAAYEQYF TGTGCCTGGAGTTACGGGGCCAGCGGGAGCATGTGGGCCGCCTACGAGCAGTACTTC
TRBD1 TRBJ2-2 TRBV30 NA 15 CAWRFRTGVTGELFF TGTGCCTGGAGATTCAGGACAGGGGTCACCGGGGAGCTGTTTTTT
NA TRBJ2-1 TRBV18 NA 13 CASQEGTYNEQFF TGTGCCAGCCAAGAGGGGACCTACAATGAGCAGTTCTTC
NA TRBJ2-7 TRBV6-6 NA 14 CASTSVREYYEQYF TGTGCCAGCACCTCCGTGAGGGAATACTACGAGCAGTACTTC
NA TRBJ2-7 TRBV15 NA 16 CATSRDWIAVPYEQYF TGTGCCACCAGCAGAGATTGGATAGCGGTCCCCTACGAGCAGTACTTC
NA TRBJ2-7 TRBV6-5 NA 15 CASSYSPTVAYEQYF TGTGCCAGCAGTTACTCGCCGACGGTCGCCTACGAGCAGTACTTC
TRBD2 TRBJ2-2 TRBV11-1 NA 15 CASSSRGVQGGELFF TGTGCCAGCAGCTCCCGGGGGGTCCAGGGCGGGGAGCTGTTTTTT
TRBD1 TRBJ1-2 TRBV19 NA 13 CASSRTGNYGYTF TGTGCCAGTAGTAGGACAGGGAACTATGGCTACACCTTC
NA TRBJ2-7 TRBV18 NA 17 CASSPFTGPRLGGEQYF TGTGCCAGCTCACCATTTACGGGACCGAGATTAGGCGGCGAGCAGTACTTC
NA TRBJ1-2 TRBV19 NA 13 CASSMTKLYGYTF TGTGCCAGTAGTATGACAAAGCTCTATGGCTACACCTTC
NA TRBJ2-7 TRBV18 NA 13 CASSPARADEQYF TGTGCCAGCTCACCCGCTAGGGCCGACGAGCAGTACTTC
NA TRBJ1-4 TRBV6-6 NA 14 CASSYSKTVRKLFF TGTGCCAGCAGTTACTCGAAGACAGTTAGAAAACTGTTTTTT
NA TRBJ2-2 TRBV9 NA 17 CASSVEVYTGKTGELFF TGTGCCAGCAGCGTAGAAGTTTATACAGGGAAAACCGGGGAGCTGTTTTTT
NA TRBJ2-7 TRBV28 NA 12 CASRRSVHEQYF TGTGCCAGCAGACGTAGCGTCCACGAGCAGTACTTC
TRBD2 TRBJ2-3 TRBV5-1 NA 17 CASSPGLAGDWADTQYF TGCGCCAGCAGCCCGGGACTAGCGGGAGATTGGGCAGATACGCAGTATTTT
NA TRBJ2-1 TRBV29-1 NA 15 CSVDQQGGIYNEQFF TGCAGCGTGGACCAACAGGGGGGGATTTACAATGAGCAGTTCTTC
NA TRBJ1-2 TRBV28 NA 13 CASSPSLDYGYTF TGTGCCAGCAGTCCGAGTCTGGACTATGGCTACACCTTC
NA TRBJ2-2 TRBV19 NA 14 CASSGFTYTGELFF TGTGCCAGTAGTGGATTCACCTACACCGGGGAGCTGTTTTTT
NA TRBJ1-2 TRBV7-9 NA 13 CASRMYTNYGYTF TGTGCCAGCAGGATGTACACTAACTATGGCTACACCTTC